Below are 5 T cell receptor beta chains sequenced from a single sample in a study of blood T cell repertoires in COVID-19. Using immunoSEQ multiplex PCR, the repertoire was profiled, and TCRdb retains in-frame clones only, with some absent. The sample lists more than 100,000 clones, roughly 80% occurring once. Sequenced: peripheral blood. These receptors came from a woman in her twenties or thirties who had recovered from COVID-19.

The CDR3 bases are TGTGCCAGCAGGGACACTACGAACACTGAAGCTTTCTTT. Translated: CASRDTTNTEAFF. The chain uses TRBV25-1 and TRBJ1-1; weak D call: TRBD1 (5 bases). The CDR3 has 13 residues. Germline V gene data show CDR1 as MGHDK and CDR2 as SYGVNS. The V end lost 6 bases, the J end lost 1 base, and 9 bases lay between the germline ends.

CDR3 loop: CASSRGHDGYTF. As DNA, the CDR3 is TGTGCCAGCAGCAGGGGTCACGATGGCTACACCTTC. J is TRBJ1-2 and V is TRBV6-5; weak D call: TRBD1 (6 bases). With 6 bases removed from V and 6 bases from J, the gap between germline ends came to 11 bases. Germline V gene lookup returns CDR1 MNHEY and CDR2 SVGAGI. The CDR3 is 12 residues long.

The rearrangement links TRBV7-3 to TRBJ2-1, with D perhaps matching TRBD2 (5 bases). Germline-derived CDR1 and CDR2 are SGHTA and FQGTGA. Deletions cut 5 bases from V and 2 bases from J, with 13 bases between. This CDR3 region has 15 residues. CDR3 sequence: CASSEVLGAYNEQFF. CDR3 bases: TGTGCCAGCAGCGAAGTTTTGGGAGCCTACAATGAGCAGTTCTTC.

This chain uses TRBV9 with TRBJ2-7, with D perhaps TRBD2 (7 bases). This CDR3 region has 15 residues. Germline V gives CDR1 SGDLS, CDR2 YYNGEE. V dropped 3 bases and J dropped 3 bases, with 16 bases sitting between them. This CDR3 reads CASSERGGDFYEQYF. CDR3 DNA: TGTGCCAGCAGCGAGCGAGGGGGGGATTTCTACGAGCAGTACTTC.

The chain carries TRBV6-2 or TRBV6-3 and TRBJ2-1; 14 bases align to TRBD2. The CDR3 runs 17 residues. The trim removed 4 bases at V and 5 bases at J, leaving 7 bases unmatched. The germline gives CDR1 MNHEY, CDR2 SVGEGT. The CDR3 here is CASSWSRLAGGNNEQFF. The CDR3 region has the DNA TGTGCCAGCAGTTGGTCTCGACTAGCGGGAGGGAACAATGAGCAGTTCTTC.